The sequence of this T cell receptor beta chain was determined in a study of blood T cell repertoires in COVID-19. On the study more broadly: Sites across the United States, Italy and Spain contributed samples from acute and convalescent COVID-19. Sample material is recorded as cDNA or gDNA derived from T cells, B-cell-depleted T cells, or PBMCs.

Here immunoSEQ multiplex PCR was the method, and the copy in TCRdb shows in-frame clones only, minus some. Of about 270,000 clones listed, 89% are singletons. The cohort comprised adults aged about 18 to 90 years residing in around 25 US areas. Two negative PCRs, clearance, or symptom resolution were required of recovered Cohort 3 donors. The CDR3 is made up of 15 amino acids. V lost 2 bases and J lost 8; bases outside the gene matches: 5. Germline V gene sequence: CDR1 SGHDN, CDR2 FVKESK. The chain links TRBV14 to TRBJ2-1; 11 bases are shared with TRBD2. The sequence derives from a woman in her sixties who had recovered from COVID-19. The sample comprised PBMCs or T cells enriched from blood (not recorded which). CDR3 in amino acids: CASSQIAGGRDEQFF. CDR3 DNA: TGTGCCAGCAGCCAAATAGCGGGAGGGAGGGATGAGCAGTTCTTC.